The 4 T cell receptor beta chains listed next were all sequenced from one sample in a study of post-analysis software for immune sequencing data. Broader study findings: TRBV5-6, TRBV5-1 and TRBV20-1 were among roughly 5 TRBV segments more frequent in patients than controls.

Their antigens remain unidentified. Unique molecular identifiers tagged the TCR beta cDNA libraries. MiXCR, run by TCRdb on the PCR reads, gives a single entry per CDR3 protein. This sample has roughly 400,000 distinct CDR3 sequences, with roughly 38% found just once. The material sequenced was blood. These receptors originate from a girl aged 2-10 years with multiple sclerosis.

J is TRBJ2-6 and V is TRBV7-8; D is undetermined. CDR1 and CDR2 (germline): SGHVS, FQNEAQ. V dropped 5 bases and J dropped 3 bases, with 11 bases sitting between them. The CDR3 is 15 amino acids. CDR3 residues: CASSGRYFGANVLTF. The CDR3 DNA is TGTGCCAGCAGCGGACGGTATTTTGGGGCCAACGTCCTGACTTTC.

The genes are TRBV6-6 and TRBJ1-5; perhaps TRBD1 as D (6 bases). Germline V gene lookup returns CDR1 MNHNY and CDR2 SVGAGI (reference sequence). This CDR3 has 13 residues. V dropped 11 bases and J dropped 4 bases, with 15 bases sitting between them. In DNA, the CDR3 is TGTGCCGCGGTGGGGGCGCGGAATCAGCCCCAGCATTTT. This gives the protein CAAVGARNQPQHF.

The V and J genes are TRBV20-1 and TRBJ1-5; D remains unclear. The germline gives CDR1 DFQATT, CDR2 SNEGSKA (reference sequence). This CDR3 has 16 amino acids. V dropped 0 bases and J dropped 0 bases, with 12 bases sitting between them. In nucleotides, the CDR3 is TGCAGTGCTAGAGAAGCAGGAGCTTATAGCAATCAGCCCCAGCATTTT. Protein product: CSAREAGAYSNQPQHF.

The chain recombines TRBV3-1 with TRBJ2-1, with TRBD2 matching over 8 bases. The CDR3 runs to 18 residues. Trimming removed 5 bases from V and 0 bases from J; junction bases left unmatched: 12. Germline CDR1 is LGHDT and CDR2 is YNNKEL (reference sequence). The CDR3 region has the DNA TGTGCCAGCAGCACCCTAGCGGGCGCAAAGAGCTCCTACAATGAGCAGTTCTTC. Translating it yields CASSTLAGAKSSYNEQFF.